Listed below are T cell receptor beta chains from one sample, sequenced in a study of blood T cell repertoires in COVID-19. Profiling relied on immunoSEQ multiplex PCR, and the TCRdb table lists in-frame clones only, not all of them. The table shows a few hundred thousand clones, with around 83% occurring only once. Input material: peripheral blood. Source of these receptors: a woman of 80 years or more with COVID-19, enrolled during active disease. The CDR3 runs from the conserved cysteine through the conserved F or W. A D gene is named only where the DNA matches it firmly. Clone size is not always given. Where it is, it says once, few, many or a class for expanded clones.

v_gene,j_gene,d_gene,abundance,CDR3nt,CDR3aa
TRBV5-1,TRBJ2-2,TRBD1,.,TGCGCCAGCAGCTTGGCGGACAGGGCCTATGCCGGGGAGCTGTTTTTT,CASSLADRAYAGELFF
TRBV15,TRBJ1-1,TRBD1,.,TGTGCCACCAGCACGAGAACAGGGGGGAACACTGAAGCTTTCTTT,CATSTRTGGNTEAFF
TRBV6-5,TRBJ1-5,.,.,TGTGCCAGCAGTTTGACAGGCTATAGCAATCAGCCCCAGCATTTT,CASSLTGYSNQPQHF
TRBV18,TRBJ1-1,.,.,TGTGCCAGCTCACCACCAAACAGGGCAATGAACACTGAAGCTTTCTTT,CASSPPNRAMNTEAFF
TRBV7-9,TRBJ1-2,TRBD1,.,TGTGCCAGCAGCTCCGTACCGGGACAGATTAGAAATGGCTACACCTTC,CASSSVPGQIRNGYTF
TRBV3-1/TRBV3-2,TRBJ1-2,.,.,TGTGCCAGCAGCCAAGAAGCGTGGAGCGCCTCCTCTTTC,CASSQEAWSASSF
TRBV6-5,TRBJ1-2,TRBD1,.,TGTGCCAGCAGTTACACGGGACAGGGAAGTGGCTACACCTTC,CASSYTGQGSGYTF
TRBV13,TRBJ2-7,TRBD2,.,TGTGCCAGCAGCGTCTATGATGCACTAGCGGGAGTTTACGAGCAGTACTTC,CASSVYDALAGVYEQYF
TRBV14,TRBJ1-3,.,few,TGTGCCAGCAGCCCTCAGGGGCTCTCTGGAAACACCATATATTTT,CASSPQGLSGNTIYF
TRBV11-2,TRBJ1-1,.,.,TGTGCCAGCAGCTTTCGAGGGAACACTGAAGCTTTCTTT,CASSFRGNTEAFF
TRBV6-2/TRBV6-3,TRBJ1-5,.,few,TGTGCCAGCAGTATCAGGGGTAGCAATCAGCCCCAGCATTTT,CASSIRGSNQPQHF
TRBV18,TRBJ2-3,.,.,TGTGCCAGCTCACCGGTGCTTCAGGGAGATACGCAGTATTTT,CASSPVLQGDTQYF
TRBV10-3,TRBJ1-5,.,.,TGTGCCATCAGTGAAGACTATCTTAGCAATCAGCCCCAGCATTTT,CAISEDYLSNQPQHF
TRBV7-9,TRBJ2-2,.,.,TGTGCCAGCAGCTCCGAGACTAGTCACGCGGAGCTGTTTTTT,CASSSETSHAELFF
TRBV9,TRBJ2-5,.,.,TGTGCCAGCAGCGTAGTTGCAGAGGGGACCCAGTACTTC,CASSVVAEGTQYF
TRBV4-2,TRBJ2-7,.,.,TGTGCCAGCAGCCCTTGGGCTAGCGCTGCCTACGAGCAGTACTTC,CASSPWASAAYEQYF
TRBV27,TRBJ2-5,.,.,TGTGCCAGCAGTCTCCGAGTATTCGAGACCCAGTACTTC,CASSLRVFETQYF
TRBV7-2,TRBJ1-1,.,.,TGTGCCAGCAGCCCGAACGGTCGTCGCATGAACACTGAAGCTTTCTTT,CASSPNGRRMNTEAFF
TRBV5-4,TRBJ2-1,.,.,TGTGCCAGCAGCTTGGGTCTCAGCTCCTACAATGAGCAGTTCTTC,CASSLGLSSYNEQFF
TRBV2,TRBJ1-5,.,once,TGTGCCAGCAGTGACGGGAGCCAAGGGCCCCAGCATTTT,CASSDGSQGPQHF
TRBV18,TRBJ2-5,TRBD2,.,TGTGCCAGCTCACCTGCTGTGTTCGGCGGGGGGGCAGAGACCCAGTACTTC,CASSPAVFGGGAETQYF
TRBV5-1,TRBJ1-1,.,.,TGCGCCAGCAAGCGGACGGAGGACACTGAAGCTTTCTTT,CASKRTEDTEAFF
TRBV24-1,TRBJ2-7,TRBD2,once,TGTGCCACCAGTGATCCCAGGAGCGGGAGCTACGAGCAGTACTTC,CATSDPRSGSYEQYF
TRBV2,TRBJ2-5,TRBD2,.,TGTGCCAGCACCTGGGGACCGGGAGGTCAAGAGACCCAGTACTTC,CASTWGPGGQETQYF
TRBV3-1/TRBV3-2,TRBJ1-2,TRBD1,.,TGTGCCAGCAGCCCCCCGACAGGGGCGGGCGGTGGCTACACCTTC,CASSPPTGAGGGYTF